Listed below are T cell receptor beta chains from one sample, sequenced in a study of blood T cell repertoires in COVID-19. Profiling relied on immunoSEQ multiplex PCR, and the TCRdb table lists in-frame clones only, not all of them. The sample has 250,000 to 350,000 clones; 65% to 85% are singletons. The sample was peripheral blood. These receptors all come from a human donor with COVID-19, enrolled during active disease. The donor label of this sample is uncertain. CDR3s include the opening cysteine and the closing phenylalanine or tryptophan. The order of the fields is J gene, V gene, clone size, D gene, CDR3 DNA, CDR3 protein. The D gene is left open where the match is weak. Where a row states a size, it is once, few, many or the class of an expanded clone; other rows omit it.

TRBJ2-1	TRBV7-3	.	TRBD1	TGTGCCAGCAGCTTAAAACAGGGGCATGAGCAGTTCTTC	CASSLKQGHEQFF
TRBJ2-1	TRBV7-3	.	TRBD2	TGTGCCAGCAGCTCCCGAAGCGGGGTCGGCTACAATGAGCAGTTCTTC	CASSSRSGVGYNEQFF
TRBJ1-2	TRBV2	.	.	TGTGCCAGCGGGAGGGGGGCATCCTATGGCTACACCTTC	CASGRGASYGYTF
TRBJ2-3	TRBV11-2	.	TRBD1	TGTGCCAGCAGCTTACGACAGGGTATTAGGACCACAGATACGCAGTATTTT	CASSLRQGIRTTDTQYF
TRBJ1-3	TRBV28	once	TRBD1	TGTGCCAGCAGTATACCGGGACAGCAAAACACCATATATTTT	CASSIPGQQNTIYF
TRBJ1-1	TRBV11-2	few	TRBD1	TGTGCCAGCAGCCGAGAGGGGGCCCGGGGGACTGAAGCTTTCTTT	CASSREGARGTEAFF
TRBJ1-3	TRBV27	.	TRBD1	TGTGCCAGCAGTTTACAGGGGGTCTCTGGAAACACCATATATTTT	CASSLQGVSGNTIYF
TRBJ2-7	TRBV28	.	.	TGTGCCAGCAGTCCGAGTACAGGGTCGGTTTACCCTTTC	CASSPSTGSVYPF
TRBJ2-7	TRBV29-1	.	TRBD2	TGCAGCACCAGGAGCGGGAGCCCAACGTACGAGCAGTACTTC	CSTRSGSPTYEQYF
TRBJ2-3	TRBV5-6	.	.	TGTGCCAGCAGCTTGTACGTTCTAGCAGATACGCAGTATTTT	CASSLYVLADTQYF
TRBJ2-3	TRBV30	.	.	TGTGCCTGGTCTCGGGTTGGCACAGATACGCAGTATTTT	CAWSRVGTDTQYF
TRBJ2-7	TRBV5-8	.	TRBD1	TGTGCCAGCAGCGTGACAGGGTTCTACGAGCAGTACTTC	CASSVTGFYEQYF
TRBJ1-1	TRBV28	.	.	TGTGCCAGCAGCCTACTTACAGGGAACACTGAAGCTTTCTTT	CASSLLTGNTEAFF
TRBJ2-2	TRBV3-1/TRBV3-2	.	TRBD2	TGTGCCAGCAGCCAAGATCTATCGCTAGCGGTGAACACCGGGGAGCTGTTTTTT	CASSQDLSLAVNTGELFF
TRBJ2-2	TRBV19	.	TRBD1	TGTGCCAGTAGTAGACAGGGCTCCGTTCCCACCGGGGAGCTGTTTTTT	CASSRQGSVPTGELFF
TRBJ2-7	TRBV5-1	.	TRBD2	TGCGCCAGCAGCCCGGACGGGCTAGCGGGAGGGCCGACCGAGCAGTACTTC	CASSPDGLAGGPTEQYF
TRBJ1-2	TRBV12-3/TRBV12-4	once	TRBD1	TGTGCCAGCAGTTACGTCGGGACAGAGGTCACCTTC	CASSYVGTEVTF
TRBJ1-1	TRBV9	.	.	TGTGCCAGCACCGGCGGGCCGAGCACTGAAGCTTTCTTT	CASTGGPSTEAFF
TRBJ1-5	TRBV12-3/TRBV12-4	.	.	TGTGCCAGCACCCTTAGTTATGATCAGCCCCAGCATTTT	CASTLSYDQPQHF
TRBJ2-5	TRBV30	.	.	TGTGCCTTTCAGGGACAAGAGACCCAGTACTTC	CAFQGQETQYF
TRBJ1-4	TRBV18	few	TRBD1	TGTGCCAGCTCACCGGGGACAGATGAAAAACTGTTTTTT	CASSPGTDEKLFF
TRBJ1-2	TRBV19	.	TRBD1	TGTGCCAGTCGCCAAGGGGGCGGAACTTTCTATGGCTACACCTTC	CASRQGGGTFYGYTF
TRBJ1-1	TRBV5-4	.	TRBD1	TGTGCCAGCAGCTTGAGGGGGACAGGGGTGGCTTTCTTT	CASSLRGTGVAFF
TRBJ1-2	TRBV18	.	.	TGTGCCAGCTCGCCTCAGGGGTCTAGCTACACCTTC	CASSPQGSSYTF
TRBJ1-2	TRBV11-2	.	.	TGTGCCAGCAGCGAATTTCTTCAGAATGGCTACACCTTC	CASSEFLQNGYTF
TRBJ2-1	TRBV29-1	.	TRBD2	TGCAGCGTTGGGACTCTAGCGGGAGGACCCTACAATGAGCAGTTCTTC	CSVGTLAGGPYNEQFF
TRBJ2-1	TRBV9	.	TRBD2	TGTGCCAGCCGGGTAGGACTAGCCGTTAGTGATGAGCAGTTCTTC	CASRVGLAVSDEQFF
TRBJ1-4	TRBV10-2	.	TRBD1	TGCGCCAGTTCTTGGGACAGAACTAATGAAAAACTGTTTTTT	CASSWDRTNEKLFF
TRBJ1-2	TRBV3-1/TRBV3-2	few	TRBD1	TGTGCCAGCAGCCCAGGGGGCGCGGACTATGGCTACACCTTC	CASSPGGADYGYTF
TRBJ2-2	TRBV5-4	.	.	TGTGCCAGCAGCTTTTGGTCGAGGCAAAATACCGGGGAGCTGTTTTTT	CASSFWSRQNTGELFF
TRBJ2-1	TRBV28	once	.	TGTGCCAGCAGTTCAGCAGGTCGTTTGCAGGATGAGCAGTTCTTC	CASSSAGRLQDEQFF